A single sample is the source of the 5 T cell receptor beta chains below, sequenced in a study of CD8 T cell repertoires and HIV-1 epitope variants. The assay was immunoSEQ multiplex PCR, and TCRdb's table has in-frame clones only and misses some. Among more than 85,000 clones, 60% to 80% were seen once, and the ten largest hold roughly 24%. The specimen sequenced was uncultured baseline CD8+ T cells from peripheral blood mononuclear cells (PBMCs). The source is a male donor with HIV.

The gene calls are TRBV6-1 and TRBJ2-7; 7 bases line up with TRBD2. This CDR3 contains 11 residues. Germline V CDR1 and CDR2: MNHNS, SASEGT. CDR3 loop: CALGRVGEQYF. DNA of the CDR3: TGTGCGCTTGGGAGGGTCGGCGAGCAGTACTTC.

V gene TRBV28 combines with J gene TRBJ1-5, with 7 nucleotides matching TRBD1. In germline, CDR1 is MDHEN, CDR2 SYDVKM. V trimming: 8 bases; J trimming: 1 base; junction bases outside the gene matches: 11. The CDR3 spans 16 residues. The DNA for the CDR3 is TGTGCCAGCCTAATGACCGGGACAGTGAGCAATCAGCCCCAGCATTTT. This sequence encodes CASLMTGTVSNQPQHF.

The chain has TRBV7-2 and TRBJ1-2; D not resolved. Trimming cost V 2 bases and J 0 bases, with 7 bases left between them. The CDR3 has 14 residues. Germline CDR1 SGHTA, CDR2 FQGNSA. CDR3 in DNA: TGTGCCAGCAGCTTACAGGAATCTAACTATGGCTACACCTTC. Its protein is CASSLQESNYGYTF.

The chain links TRBV28 to TRBJ2-1; TRBD2 might be the D (5 bases). Looked up from germline, CDR1 is MDHEN and CDR2 is SYDVKM. The CDR3 is 12 residues long. V was pared by 6 bases and J by 8 bases, with 11 bases between. Here the CDR3 reads CASSPGLHEQFF. CDR3 bases: TGTGCCAGCAGCCCCGGACTTCATGAGCAGTTCTTC. The full variable domain, with the rest looked up from reference TRBV28 and TRBJ2-1, is DVKVTQSSRYLVKRTGEKVFLECVQDMDHENMFWYRQDPGLGLRLIYFSYDVKMKEKGDIPEGYSVSREKKERFSLILESASTNQTSMYLCASSPGLHEQFFGPGTRLTVL.

This chain connects TRBV27 to TRBJ1-1, with D hard to call. The CDR3 is 13 amino acids. The V end was cut by 3 bases, the J end by 4 bases, with 9 bases between. Germline-derived CDR1 and CDR2 are MNHEY and SMNVEV (reference sequence). The DNA for the CDR3 is TGTGCCAGCAGTTTGGGCAGTTCCACTGAAGCTTTCTTT. Translation gives CASSLGSSTEAFF.